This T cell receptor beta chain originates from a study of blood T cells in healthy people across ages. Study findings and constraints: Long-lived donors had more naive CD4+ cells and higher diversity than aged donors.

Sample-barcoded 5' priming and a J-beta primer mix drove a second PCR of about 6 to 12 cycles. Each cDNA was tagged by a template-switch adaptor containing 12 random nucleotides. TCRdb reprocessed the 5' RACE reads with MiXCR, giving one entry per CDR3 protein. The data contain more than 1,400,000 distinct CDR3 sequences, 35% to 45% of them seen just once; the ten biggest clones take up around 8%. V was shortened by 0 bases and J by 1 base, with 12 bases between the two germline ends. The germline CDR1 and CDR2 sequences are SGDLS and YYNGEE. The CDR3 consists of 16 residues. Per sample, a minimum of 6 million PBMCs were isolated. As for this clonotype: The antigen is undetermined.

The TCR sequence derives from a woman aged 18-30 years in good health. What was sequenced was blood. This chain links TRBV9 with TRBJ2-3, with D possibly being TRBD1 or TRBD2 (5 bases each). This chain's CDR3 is CASSVGLGGGTDTQYF. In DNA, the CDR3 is TGTGCCAGCAGCGTAGGGCTTGGGGGAGGCACAGATACGCAGTATTTT.